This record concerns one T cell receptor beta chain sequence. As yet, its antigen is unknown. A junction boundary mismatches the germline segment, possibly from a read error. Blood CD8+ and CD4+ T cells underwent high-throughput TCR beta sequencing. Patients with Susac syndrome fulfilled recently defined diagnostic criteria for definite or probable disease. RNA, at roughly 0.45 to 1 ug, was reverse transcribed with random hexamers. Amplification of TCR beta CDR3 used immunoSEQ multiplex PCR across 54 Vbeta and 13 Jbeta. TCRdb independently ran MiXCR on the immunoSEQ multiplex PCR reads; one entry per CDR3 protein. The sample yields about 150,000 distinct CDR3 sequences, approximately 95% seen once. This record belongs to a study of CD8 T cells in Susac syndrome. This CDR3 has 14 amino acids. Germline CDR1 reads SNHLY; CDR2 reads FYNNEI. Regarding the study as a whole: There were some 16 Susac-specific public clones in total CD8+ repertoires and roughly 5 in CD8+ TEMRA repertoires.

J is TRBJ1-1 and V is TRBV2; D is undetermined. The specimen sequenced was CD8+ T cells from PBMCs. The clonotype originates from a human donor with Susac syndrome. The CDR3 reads CARSGRDSGTEAFF. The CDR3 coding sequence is TGTGCCAGGAGTGGACGGGATAGTGGCACTGAAGCTTTCTTT. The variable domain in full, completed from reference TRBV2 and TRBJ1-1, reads EPEVTQTPSHQVTQMGQEVILRCVPISNHLYFYWYRQILGQKVEFLVSFYNNEISEKSEIFDDQFSVERPDGSNFTLKIRSTKLEDSAMYFCARSGRDSGTEAFFGQGTRLTVV.